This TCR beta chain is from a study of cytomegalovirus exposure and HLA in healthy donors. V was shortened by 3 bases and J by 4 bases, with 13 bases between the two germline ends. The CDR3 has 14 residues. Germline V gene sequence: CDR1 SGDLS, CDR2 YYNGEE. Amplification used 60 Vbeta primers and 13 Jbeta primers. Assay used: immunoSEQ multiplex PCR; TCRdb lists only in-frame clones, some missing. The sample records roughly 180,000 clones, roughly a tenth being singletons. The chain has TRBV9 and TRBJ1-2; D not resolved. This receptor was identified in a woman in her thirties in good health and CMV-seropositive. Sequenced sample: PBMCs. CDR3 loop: CASSGGFGGYGYTF. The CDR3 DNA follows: TGTGCCAGCAGCGGCGGCTTCGGCGGCTATGGCTACACCTTC.